Sequencing of this T cell receptor beta chain was carried out in a study of response to subunit inactivated influenza vaccine. Study results and limitations: It was the authors' suggestion that each seasonal influenza vaccination recruits few new T cells.

V shed 5 bases and J shed 0 bases, with 6 bases lying between them. The CDR3 totals 12 residues. Per germline, CDR1 SQVTM and CDR2 ANQGSEA. A single record per CDR3 protein comes from TCRdb applying MiXCR to the RT-PCR reads. The table shows approximately 480,000 distinct CDR3 sequences, with approximately 9.9% occurring only once. About this clonotype itself: Its target is unknown.

The sequencing used PBMCs from blood, collected roughly 48 days after vaccination. This chain links TRBV29-1 with TRBJ2-3; D gene ambiguous. The sequence came from a man in his forties or fifties who received an inactivated influenza vaccine. The CDR3 nucleotides are TGCAGCGTTCGCGACAGCACAGATACGCAGTATTTT. Translating gives CSVRDSTDTQYF.